This T cell receptor (beta chain) derives from a study of blood T cell repertoires in COVID-19. Overall study context: Material from acute and convalescent COVID-19 was sourced from the United States, Italy and Spain. Sources were T cells, B-cell-depleted T cells, or PBMCs; the material itself was cDNA or gDNA.

The CDR3 has 15 amino acids. From germline, CDR1 is ENHRY and CDR2 SYGVKD. V shed 3 bases and J 2 bases; nucleotides not matched to a gene: 4. TCRdb keeps only in-frame clones here, not all; method: immunoSEQ multiplex PCR. The sample lists approximately 180,000 clones; roughly 88% were seen once. This TCR derives from a man aged 55-75 years with acute or convalescent COVID-19. Material for sequencing was peripheral blood. The genes are TRBV10-3 and TRBJ1-2; TRBD1 matches at 9 bases. The CDR3 nucleotides are TGTGCCATCAGTGATTCGGACAGGGGAAACTATGGCTACACCTTC. Amino acid sequence: CAISDSDRGNYGYTF.